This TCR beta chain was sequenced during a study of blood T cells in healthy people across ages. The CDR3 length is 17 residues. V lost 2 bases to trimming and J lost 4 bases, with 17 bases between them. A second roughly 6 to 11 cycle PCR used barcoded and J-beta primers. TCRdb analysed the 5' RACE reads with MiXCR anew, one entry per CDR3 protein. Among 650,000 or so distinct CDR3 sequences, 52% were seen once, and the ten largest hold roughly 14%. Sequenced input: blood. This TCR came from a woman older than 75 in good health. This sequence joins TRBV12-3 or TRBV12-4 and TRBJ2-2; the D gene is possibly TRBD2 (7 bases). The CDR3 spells CASSLWEGVISTGELFF. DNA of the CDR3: TGTGCCAGCAGTTTATGGGAGGGGGTGATCAGCACCGGGGAGCTGTTTTTT.